This T cell receptor (beta chain) was identified during a study of T-cell memory formation after mild COVID-19. About the study: The study found TCR clusters largely donor specific. Study-wide findings and caveats: Balance between CD4 and CD8 was seen in clones contracting day 15 to 85, and a CD4+ lean was seen in later expanders. Pre-infection memory held some responding clones, suggesting pre-existing cross-reactive T cells responded.

Using constant-segment primers, 5'RACE produced TCR alpha and TCR beta cDNA libraries carrying sample barcodes and UMIs. TCRdb recomputed calls from the 5' RACE reads with MiXCR, one row per CDR3 protein. The repertoire holds 530,000 or so distinct CDR3 sequences, with 17% as singletons. With respect to this clonotype: What it recognizes is unknown.

Sequences were obtained from PBMCs or a T cell subset sorted from them (not recorded which). The source of this sequence is an adult woman who had mild COVID-19 (a few samples of this study predate the infection). Cell type and time point are not known.

The DNA of the CDR3 is TGTGCCAGCTCACCTATCACCGGGGGCCAAGAGACCCAGTACTTC. Amino acids: CASSPITGGQETQYF. This chain connects TRBV18 to TRBJ2-5; possible D gene TRBD2, 6 bases. Trimming stripped 3 bases from V and 1 base from J, with 12 bases between. This CDR3 is 15 amino acids long. The germline CDR1 and CDR2 sequences are KGHSH and LQKENI.